The source of this T cell receptor beta chain is a study of beta chain features in type 1 diabetes. Study information: Regarding age, gender and cell yields, patients proved similar to healthy donors. Study-wide points: A moderate, significant TCRB CDR3 shortening appeared in type 1 diabetes across four CD4+ subsets.

To note about this clone: Its antigen is unidentified.

Every bit of the isolated RNA underwent reverse transcription, so sequencing read expressed TCRB transcripts. The assay was immunoSEQ multiplex PCR, and TCRdb's table has in-frame clones only and misses some. This table has under 850,000 clones, 13% appearing once. Central memory, naive, regulatory and stem cell-like memory CD4+ cells were sorted by CD45RO/CCR7/CD25/CD127/CD95/CD27. The sequence came from a man younger than 35 with type 1 diabetes. The sample was naive CD4+ T cells from blood.

The CDR3 nucleotides read TGTGCCAGCAGTGACCAGTTCACAGATACGCAGTATTTT. Translating gives CASSDQFTDTQYF. V usage is TRBV2 and J usage is TRBJ2-3; unclear D gene. Trimming shortened V by 3 bases and J by 2 bases, and 6 bases separated the two germline ends. Germline CDR1 reads SNHLY; CDR2 reads FYNNEI. The CDR3 spans 13 residues. The entire variable domain, with the rest obtained from reference TRBV2 and TRBJ2-3, is as follows: EPEVTQTPSHQVTQMGQEVILRCVPISNHLYFYWYRQILGQKVEFLVSFYNNEISEKSEIFDDQFSVERPDGSNFTLKIRSTKLEDSAMYFCASSDQFTDTQYFGPGTRLTVL.